Each of the 8 T cell receptor beta chains below was sequenced from the same sample in a study of glioma-infiltrating T cells after dendritic cell vaccination. Sequencing used immunoSEQ multiplex PCR; TCRdb keeps in-frame clones, though not all of them. The repertoire has roughly 82,000 clones, about 90% of them found once; the top ten carry 3% to 4%. Sequencing was performed on blood, taken before dendritic cell vaccination. The receptors here all came from a human donor with glioblastoma.

This clone was observed a few times. The V gene is TRBV10-3, the J gene TRBJ1-1; the match to TRBD1 covers 8 bases. V trimming: 5 bases; J trimming: 4 bases; junction bases outside the gene matches: 3. CDR1 is ENHRY and CDR2 is SYGVKD in the germline V gene. The CDR3 runs 13 residues. The CDR3 bases are TGTGCCATCAGTCGGGACAGGAGCACTGAAGCTTTCTTT. It translates to CAISRDRSTEAFF.

The chain links TRBV4-1 to TRBJ2-3, with 11 bases identical to TRBD2. This CDR3 is built from 16 residues. V lost 4 bases and J lost 2; bases outside the gene matches: 5. Per germline, CDR1 MGHRA and CDR2 YSYEKL. In nucleotides, the CDR3 is TGCGCCAGCAGCCTCGGGACTAGCGGACCCACAGATACGCAGTATTTT. As protein: CASSLGTSGPTDTQYF.

The chain uses TRBV11-3 and TRBJ2-2; 8 bases align to TRBD2. Germline V lookup: CDR1 SGHNT, CDR2 YENEEA. The CDR3 is 19 amino acids. V was clipped by 3 bases and J by 5 bases; unmatched bases: 17. CDR3 in amino acids: CASSLWELAGQSRTGELFF. In DNA, the CDR3 is TGTGCCAGCAGCTTGTGGGAGCTAGCGGGCCAATCCAGGACCGGGGAGCTGTTTTTT.

The chain carries TRBV2 and TRBJ1-5; unclear D gene. Germline V CDR1 and CDR2: SNHLY, FYNNEI. V shed 1 base and J shed 4 bases, with 8 bases lying between them. This CDR3 is 14 amino acids long. CDR3 DNA: TGTGCCAGCAGTGAAGGCCGCGGGAATCAGCCCCAGCATTTT. Protein: CASSEGRGNQPQHF.

The rearrangement joins TRBV19 to TRBJ2-1; 9 nucleotides align to TRBD1. CDR3 length: 15 amino acids. The junction had 6 bases not matched to a gene; V was cut back by 5 bases and J by 4 bases. Germline values: CDR1 LNHDA, CDR2 SQIVND (reference sequence). The CDR3 loop reads CASSGRDRAYNEQFF. The CDR3 nucleotides read TGTGCCAGTAGTGGGCGGGACAGGGCTTACAATGAGCAGTTCTTC.

The J gene is TRBJ1-1, the V gene TRBV18; TRBD1 might be the D (5 bases). The length of the CDR3 is 17 residues. Between the trimmed V and J ends, which lost 6 bases and 7 bases, there was a span of 27 bases. Germline CDR1 KGHSH, CDR2 LQKENI. Here the CDR3 DNA reads TGTGCCAGCTCGCCAACTGAGGGCCGGAGGGGAGGGAGTGAAGCTTTCTTT. Its protein product is CASSPTEGRRGGSEAFF. Drawing the rest from reference TRBV18 and TRBJ1-1, the complete variable domain is NAGVMQNPRHLVRRRGQEARLRCSPMKGHSHVYWYRQLPEEGLKFMVYLQKENIIDESGMPKERFSAEFPKEGPSILRIQQVVRGDSAAYFCASSPTEGRRGGSEAFFGQGTRLTVV.

This chain uses TRBV5-1 with TRBJ2-7; 10 bases are shared with TRBD1. Germline V gene lookup returns CDR1 SGHRS and CDR2 YFSETQ. The ends lost 9 bases at V and 5 bases at J; junction bases unmatched: 5. The CDR3 is made up of 12 amino acids. The CDR3 DNA reads TGCGCCACCCGCGGACAGGGGGACGAGCAGTACTTC. It yields the protein CATRGQGDEQYF.

For this clone: The junction and the germline gene differ at one end; a read error may be behind it. The chain links TRBV6-5 to TRBJ1-4; the match to TRBD1 covers 8 bases. The CDR3 contains 13 residues. Looked up from germline, CDR1 is MNHEY and CDR2 is SVGAGI. The DNA of the CDR3 is TGTGCTAGCAGGGGGACAGGTCGAGAAAAACTGTTTTTT. It encodes CASRGTGREKLFF.